This paragraph covers one T cell receptor beta chain sequence. Its cognate antigen is unknown. The read comes to an end 3 residues before the CDR3 does, leaving the germline J gene to fill in the end. Dot-blot hybridization genotyped cervical HPV amplified with MY09/MY11 PCR. The J segment lost 3 bases and the V segment lost 5 bases, leaving 7 bases of the junction unmatched. The V gene's germline CDR1 is SGHVS and CDR2 FQNEAQ. This CDR3 region has 14 residues. This record comes from a study of T cells in women clearing cervical HPV infection. Study as a whole: Controls gave blood once infection was undetectable; cases at lesion identification.

The study's findings and limits: CIN3+ cases had significantly higher TCR repertoire richness than controls, but evenness did not differ. A classifier using richness and V gene abundances reached an AUC of roughly 0.83.

TCRdb's copy holds only in-frame clones and misses some; the assay was immunoSEQ multiplex PCR. The sample includes 45,000 to 50,000 clones. This clonotype originated in a woman aged 18 to 75 with a cervical HPV16 infection that either progressed to CIN3+ or cleared (not recorded which). Sequenced input: blood buffy coat. The chain employs TRBV7-8 and TRBJ2-7, with TRBD1 matching over 7 bases. This chain's CDR3 is CASSPTGLVYEQYF. CDR3 DNA, as far as it was read: TGTGCCAGCAGCCCGACAGGGTTGGTCTACGAG.